This T cell receptor beta chain originates from a study of identical twins. General study findings and limits: Abundant beta clonotypes from cord blood bore fewer insertions; memory repertoires lacked this pattern.

V dropped 0 bases and J dropped 3; count of bases not matched to a gene: 6. Germline CDR1 SGDLS, CDR2 YYNGEE. The CDR3 contains 16 residues. As regards this clonotype: Its matching antigen is unknown.

Via MiXCR, TCRdb re-called the 5' RACE reads, giving one row per CDR3 protein. The repertoire has 200,000 to 250,000 distinct CDR3 sequences, 7.5% of them found once; the top ten carry 1.9%. This sample also appeared in a second study, on yellow fever vaccine responses in identical twins.

This rearrangement joins TRBV9 to TRBJ2-3; 8 bases are shared with TRBD2. The material sequenced was memory (CD45RO+) T cells sorted from blood. The clonotype was recovered from a woman under 30 in good health. CDR3 protein: CASSVAGAGETDTQYF. In DNA form, the CDR3 reads TGTGCCAGCAGCGTAGCCGGAGCGGGGGAGACAGATACGCAGTATTTT.